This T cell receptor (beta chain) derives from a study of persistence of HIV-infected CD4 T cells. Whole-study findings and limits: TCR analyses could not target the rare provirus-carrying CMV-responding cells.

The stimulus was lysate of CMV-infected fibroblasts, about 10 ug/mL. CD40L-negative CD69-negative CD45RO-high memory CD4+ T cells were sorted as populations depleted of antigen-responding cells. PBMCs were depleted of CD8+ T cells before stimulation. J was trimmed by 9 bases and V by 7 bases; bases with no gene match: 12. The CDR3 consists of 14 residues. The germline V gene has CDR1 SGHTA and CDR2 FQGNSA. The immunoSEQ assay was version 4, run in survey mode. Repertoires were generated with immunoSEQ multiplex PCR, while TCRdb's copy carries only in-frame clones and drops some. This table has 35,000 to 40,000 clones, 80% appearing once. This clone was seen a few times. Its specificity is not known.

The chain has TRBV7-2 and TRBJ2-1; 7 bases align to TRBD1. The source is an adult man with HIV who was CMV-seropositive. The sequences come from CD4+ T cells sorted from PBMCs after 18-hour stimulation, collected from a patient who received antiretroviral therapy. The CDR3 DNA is TGTGCCAGCACCTACCCAGGGGGAAAGGGTGAGCAGTTCTTC. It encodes CASTYPGGKGEQFF.